Shown below are 10 T cell receptor beta chains from a single sample sequenced in a study of blood T cell repertoires in COVID-19. Assay used: immunoSEQ multiplex PCR; TCRdb lists only in-frame clones, some missing. The sample holds a few hundred thousand clones, about 88% seen once. The sample taken for sequencing was PBMCs or T cells enriched from blood (not recorded which). The receptors come from a woman between 55 and 75 years old in a cohort exposed to, infected with or recovered from COVID-19 (not recorded which).

The chain's CDR3 is CASSLPGYGTEAFF. DNA of the CDR3: TGTGCCAGCAGTTTGCCAGGGTACGGTACTGAAGCTTTCTTT. J is TRBJ1-1 and V is TRBV28; TRBD1 is a possible D gene (5 bases). The CDR3 consists of 14 residues. V lost 3 bases and J lost 5, with 13 bases in between. Germline V lookup: CDR1 MDHEN, CDR2 SYDVKM.

CDR3 DNA: TGTGCCAGCATAGACACTGAAGCTTTCTTT. Translated: CASIDTEAFF. The chain is built from TRBV6-5 and TRBJ1-1; D gene unclear. The V end was cut by 7 bases, the J end by 3 bases, with 3 bases between. This CDR3 has 10 residues. CDR1 is MNHEY, CDR2 SVGAGI, per germline.

The V gene is TRBV2, the J gene TRBJ1-4; D perhaps matches TRBD1 (5 bases). Germline lookup yields CDR1 SNHLY and CDR2 FYNNEI. The CDR3 has 14 amino acids. V was clipped by 8 bases and J by 8 bases, with 18 bases between them. CDR3 protein: CASRRMGLGEKLFF. CDR3 in DNA: TGTGCCAGCCGCAGAATGGGGCTCGGGGAAAAACTGTTTTTT. Together with reference TRBV2 and TRBJ1-4, the CDR3 gives the full variable domain: EPEVTQTPSHQVTQMGQEVILRCVPISNHLYFYWYRQILGQKVEFLVSFYNNEISEKSEIFDDQFSVERPDGSNFTLKIRSTKLEDSAMYFCASRRMGLGEKLFFGSGTQLSVL.

The rearrangement links TRBV7-9 to TRBJ2-1; D perhaps matches TRBD2 (6 bases). Between the trimmed V and J ends, which lost 1 base and 5 bases, there was a span of 9 bases. This CDR3 is built from 14 residues. Germline V gives CDR1 SEHNR, CDR2 FQNEAQ (reference sequence). The CDR3 reads CASSLGTSNNEQFF. The DNA of the CDR3 is TGTGCCAGCAGCTTAGGAACTAGCAACAATGAGCAGTTCTTC.

V is TRBV27 and J is TRBJ1-5, with 7 nucleotides matching TRBD1. With 1 base clipped from V and 2 bases from J, the junction kept 5 bases outside the gene matches. The CDR3 has 16 amino acids. The germline V gene has CDR1 MNHEY and CDR2 SMNVEV (reference sequence). The CDR3 DNA reads as TGTGCCAGCAGTTTATGGTCAGGGGGAGGCAATCAGCCCCAGCATTTT. It specifies CASSLWSGGGNQPQHF.

This clone was recorded once. CDR3 in DNA: TGTGCCAGCAGCTGGGGACAGCGCAATCAGCCCCAGCATTTT. It yields the protein CASSWGQRNQPQHF. J is TRBJ1-5 and V is TRBV5-8; 7 bases map to TRBD1. Germline trimming cut 3 bases from V and 2 bases from J; bases unmatched to any gene: 2. This CDR3 has 14 amino acids. Per the germline V gene, CDR1 is SGHTS and CDR2 is YDEGEE. The entire variable domain, with the rest obtained from reference TRBV5-8 and TRBJ1-5, is as follows: EAGVTQSPTHLIKTRGQQATLRCSPISGHTSVYWYQQALGLGLQFLLWYDEGEERNRGNFPPRFSGRQFPNYSSELNVNALELEDSALYLCASSWGQRNQPQHFGDGTRLSIL.

This chain joins TRBV30 and TRBJ1-1, with D perhaps matching TRBD1 (5 bases). In germline, CDR1 is GTSNPN, CDR2 SVGIG (reference sequence). The V and J ends lost 0 bases and 5 bases respectively, with 19 bases between them. The CDR3 is 16 residues long. CDR3 loop: CAWSVGVGVGGTEAFF. The CDR3 nucleotides read TGTGCCTGGAGTGTAGGTGTTGGGGTGGGGGGGACTGAAGCTTTCTTT.

The chain links TRBV21-1 to TRBJ2-7; the table's D call, TRBD2, has no DNA check behind it. TRBV21-1 is assigned pseudogene status. This CDR3 is 16 amino acids long. CDR3 DNA sequence: TGTGCCAGCAGCCAACTAACTAGCGGGAGGGCCTACGAGCAGTACTTC. Protein: CASSQLTSGRAYEQYF.

J is TRBJ1-6 and V is TRBV27; D gene uncertain. Trimming took 0 bases from V and 9 from J, leaving 9 bases between them. Germline CDR1 reads MNHEY; CDR2 reads SMNVEV (reference sequence). CDR3 length: 14 residues. CDR3 in amino acids: CASSLSGELSPLHF. CDR3 nucleotides: TGTGCCAGCAGTTTATCCGGGGAGCTTTCACCCCTCCACTTT.

This chain joins TRBV7-2 and TRBJ2-1; the match to TRBD1 covers 10 bases. The CDR3 spans 15 residues. CDR1 is SGHTA, CDR2 FQGNSA, per germline. Losses at the gene ends were 1 base for V and 6 bases for J; bases not matched to a gene: 3. This chain's CDR3 is CASSLGGQGGNEQFF. In nucleotides, the CDR3 is TGTGCCAGCAGCTTAGGAGGACAGGGGGGCAATGAGCAGTTCTTC.